This is a list of T cell receptor beta chains from one sample in a study of early T cells in non-severe SARS-CoV-2 infection. TCRdb re-called the 5' RACE reads through MiXCR, storing one row per CDR3 protein. The table lists just under 90,000 distinct CDR3 sequences, 13% to 15% of them singletons. The sample comprised whole blood. Every receptor here comes from an adult who was a healthcare worker with PCR-confirmed SARS-CoV-2 infection or an uninfected control (not recorded which). Each CDR3 is given with its conserved first and last residue. Fields, in order: V gene, D gene, clone size, J gene, CDR3 protein, CDR3 DNA. D genes are given only for firm matches. Where a row states a size, it is once, few, many or the class of an expanded clone; other rows omit it.

TRBV5-1	-	-	TRBJ2-2	CASRTADELDTGELFF	TGCGCCAGCAGAACAGCGGACGAGCTCGACACCGGGGAGCTGTTTTTT
TRBV30	-	few	TRBJ1-4	CAWSRGEEKLFF	TGTGCCTGGAGCCGGGGTGAGGAAAAACTGTTTTTT
TRBV5-6	TRBD2	-	TRBJ2-1	CASSLAGDEQFF	TGTGCCAGCAGCCTAGCGGGAGATGAGCAGTTCTTC
TRBV7-6	-	many	TRBJ2-6	CASSLVATAGANVLTF	TGTGCCAGCAGCTTAGTAGCGACAGCTGGGGCCAACGTCCTGACTTTC
TRBV2	TRBD1	few	TRBJ2-3	CASSEDRGATDTQYF	TGTGCCAGCAGTGAAGACAGGGGCGCGACAGATACGCAGTATTTT
TRBV27	TRBD1	-	TRBJ2-7	CASSSSTGIPPYEQYF	TGTGCCAGCAGTTCCTCGACAGGGATCCCACCCTACGAGCAGTACTTC
TRBV3-1	-	many	TRBJ1-2	CASSQDSGVGYGYTF	TGTGCCAGCAGCCAAGATTCGGGGGTCGGCTATGGCTACACCTTC
TRBV7-8	TRBD1	-	TRBJ1-2	CASSTPGTGVYYGYTF	TGTGCCAGCAGCACGCCCGGGACAGGGGTATACTATGGCTACACCTTC
TRBV29-1	-	few	TRBJ2-1	CSAEGRNEQFF	TGCAGCGCGGAGGGTAGGAATGAGCAGTTCTTC
TRBV14	TRBD1	-	TRBJ2-3	CASSQNTGVRTDTQYF	TGTGCCAGCAGCCAAAATACAGGGGTGCGGACAGATACGCAGTATTTT
TRBV2	TRBD2	few	TRBJ2-1	CASSVTSGRYNEQFF	TGTGCCAGCAGTGTAACTAGCGGGCGCTACAATGAGCAGTTCTTC
TRBV30	-	many	TRBJ1-6	CAWTRVEGPPNDPLHF	TGTGCCTGGACCAGGGTTGAGGGACCGCCTAATGATCCCCTCCACTTT
TRBV19	TRBD1	many	TRBJ2-4	CASSNIKTGGKDIQYF	TGTGCCAGTAGTAATATTAAAACAGGGGGTAAGGACATTCAGTACTTC
TRBV5-6	TRBD1	many	TRBJ1-1	CASRDRGGSEAFF	TGTGCCAGCAGGGACAGGGGAGGGTCTGAAGCTTTCTTT
TRBV20-1	TRBD2	many	TRBJ2-3	CSASSGTSGSADTQYF	TGCAGTGCTAGTAGCGGGACTAGCGGGAGTGCAGATACGCAGTATTTT
TRBV20-1	-	few	TRBJ2-7	CSANPDYEQYF	TGCAGTGCCAACCCTGATTACGAGCAGTACTTC
TRBV12-3/TRBV12-4	TRBD2	many	TRBJ2-7	CASSWREGLGEQYF	TGTGCCAGCTCCTGGCGGGAGGGCCTGGGCGAGCAGTACTTC